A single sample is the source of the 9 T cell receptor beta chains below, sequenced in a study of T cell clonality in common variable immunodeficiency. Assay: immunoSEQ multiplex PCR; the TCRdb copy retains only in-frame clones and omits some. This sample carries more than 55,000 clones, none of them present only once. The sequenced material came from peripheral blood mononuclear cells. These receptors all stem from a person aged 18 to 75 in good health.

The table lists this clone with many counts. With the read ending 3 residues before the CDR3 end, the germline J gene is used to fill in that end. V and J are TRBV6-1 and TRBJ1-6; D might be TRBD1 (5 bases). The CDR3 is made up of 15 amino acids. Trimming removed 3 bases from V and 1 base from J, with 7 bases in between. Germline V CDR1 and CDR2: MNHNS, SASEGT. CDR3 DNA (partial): TGTGCCAGCAGTGATCAGGGTTCCTATAATTCACCC. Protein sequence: CASSDQGSYNSP. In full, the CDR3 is CASSDQGSYNSPLHF.

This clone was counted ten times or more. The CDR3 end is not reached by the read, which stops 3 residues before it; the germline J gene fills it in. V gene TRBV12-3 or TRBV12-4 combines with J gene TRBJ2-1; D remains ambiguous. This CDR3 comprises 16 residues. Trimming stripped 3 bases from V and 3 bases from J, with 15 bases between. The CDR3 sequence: CASSLFGGGYYNEQFF. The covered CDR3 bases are TGTGCCAGCAGTTTGTTTGGCGGTGGCTACTACAATGAG.

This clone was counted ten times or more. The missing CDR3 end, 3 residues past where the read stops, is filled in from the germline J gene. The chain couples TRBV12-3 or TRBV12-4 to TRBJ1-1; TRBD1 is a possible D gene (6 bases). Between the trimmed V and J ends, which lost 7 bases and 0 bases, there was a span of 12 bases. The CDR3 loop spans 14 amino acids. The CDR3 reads CASTTTGLNTEAFF. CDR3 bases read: TGTGCCAGCACTACGACAGGCCTGAACACTGAA.

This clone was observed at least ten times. CDR3 in amino acids: CASSFVSVTDTQYF. The CDR3 DNA, read in part, is TGTGCCAGCAGTTTTGTTTCGGTGACAGATACG. The rearrangement links TRBV12-3 or TRBV12-4 to TRBJ2-3; D is unresolved. The read falls 3 residues short of the CDR3 end, and the missing part is taken from the germline J gene. Trimming shortened V by 3 bases and J by 3 bases, and 10 bases separated the two germline ends. The CDR3 contains 14 residues.

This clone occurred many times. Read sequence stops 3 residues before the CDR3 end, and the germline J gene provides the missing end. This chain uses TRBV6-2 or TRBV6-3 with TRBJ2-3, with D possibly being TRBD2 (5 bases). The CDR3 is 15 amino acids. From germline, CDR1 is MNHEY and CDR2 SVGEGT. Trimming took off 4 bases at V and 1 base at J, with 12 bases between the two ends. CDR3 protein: CASSSPNGGTDTQYF. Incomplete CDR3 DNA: TGTGCCAGCAGTTCCCCGAACGGGGGCACAGATACG.

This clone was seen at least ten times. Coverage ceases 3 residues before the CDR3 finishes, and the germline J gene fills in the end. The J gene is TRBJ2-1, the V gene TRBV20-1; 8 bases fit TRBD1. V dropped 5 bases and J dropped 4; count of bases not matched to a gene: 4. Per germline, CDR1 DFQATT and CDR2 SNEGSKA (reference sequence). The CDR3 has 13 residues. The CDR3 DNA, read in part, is TGCAGTGCTGGTTGGGACAGGTACAATGAG. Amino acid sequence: CSAGWDRYNE. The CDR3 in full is CSAGWDRYNEQFF.

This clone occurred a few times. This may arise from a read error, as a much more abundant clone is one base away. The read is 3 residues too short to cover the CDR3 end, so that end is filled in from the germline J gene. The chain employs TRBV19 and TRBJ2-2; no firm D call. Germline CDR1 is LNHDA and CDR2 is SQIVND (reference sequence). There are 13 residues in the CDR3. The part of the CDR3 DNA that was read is TGTGCCAGAGTTAAGGCGGAATATTCACCG. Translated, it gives CARVKAEYSP. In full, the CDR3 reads CARVKAEYSPLFF.

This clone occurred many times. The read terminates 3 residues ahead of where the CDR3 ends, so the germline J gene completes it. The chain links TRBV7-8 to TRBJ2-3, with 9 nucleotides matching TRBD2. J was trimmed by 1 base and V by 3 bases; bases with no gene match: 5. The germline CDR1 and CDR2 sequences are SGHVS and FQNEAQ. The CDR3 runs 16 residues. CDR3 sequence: CASSFTVAGGTDTQYF. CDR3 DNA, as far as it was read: TGTGCCAGCAGCTTTACAGTAGCGGGGGGCACAGATACG.

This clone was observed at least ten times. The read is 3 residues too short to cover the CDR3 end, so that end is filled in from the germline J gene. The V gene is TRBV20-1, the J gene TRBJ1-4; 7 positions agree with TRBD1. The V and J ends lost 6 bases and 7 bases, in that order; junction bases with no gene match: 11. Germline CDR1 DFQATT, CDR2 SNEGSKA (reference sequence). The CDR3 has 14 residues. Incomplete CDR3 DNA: TGCAGTGCCCCCCTTGACAGGGTGGGTGAAAAA. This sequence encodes CSAPLDRVGEK. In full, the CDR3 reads CSAPLDRVGEKLFF.